In its sample, the clone carrying this T cell receptor (beta chain) was seen a few times. Unique molecular identifier tags were affixed to discrete cDNA molecules. TCRdb redid the calling of the 5' RACE reads with MiXCR, one entry per CDR3 protein. The sample holds tens of thousands of distinct CDR3 sequences; more than 9% are singletons and the top ten take 4.5%. V was clipped by 0 bases and J by 6 bases, with 9 bases between them. Germline V gene sequence: CDR1 MNHNS, CDR2 SASEGT. The CDR3 spans 13 residues. The entry originates in a study of early T cells in non-severe SARS-CoV-2 infection. At the level of the study: The study sequenced bulk RNA from unsorted whole blood, with chains unpaired.

Sequencing was carried out using whole blood. This sequence was found in an adult who was a healthcare worker with PCR-confirmed SARS-CoV-2 infection or an uninfected control (not recorded which). V is TRBV6-1 and J is TRBJ2-7; D ambiguous. The CDR3 is CASSEALGFEQYF. The CDR3, as DNA: TGTGCCAGCAGTGAAGCGCTTGGATTCGAGCAGTACTTC.